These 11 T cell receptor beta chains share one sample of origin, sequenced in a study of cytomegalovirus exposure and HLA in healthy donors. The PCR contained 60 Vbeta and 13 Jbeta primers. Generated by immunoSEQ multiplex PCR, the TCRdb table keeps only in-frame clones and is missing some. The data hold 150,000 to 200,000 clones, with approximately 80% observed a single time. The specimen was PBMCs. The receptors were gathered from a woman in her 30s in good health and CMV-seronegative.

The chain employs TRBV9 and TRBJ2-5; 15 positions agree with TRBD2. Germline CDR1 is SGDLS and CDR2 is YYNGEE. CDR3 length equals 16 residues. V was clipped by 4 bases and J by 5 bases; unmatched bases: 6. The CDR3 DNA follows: TGTGCCAGCAGCCCCTGGACTAGCGGGAGGGCTGAGACCCAGTACTTC. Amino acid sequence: CASSPWTSGRAETQYF.

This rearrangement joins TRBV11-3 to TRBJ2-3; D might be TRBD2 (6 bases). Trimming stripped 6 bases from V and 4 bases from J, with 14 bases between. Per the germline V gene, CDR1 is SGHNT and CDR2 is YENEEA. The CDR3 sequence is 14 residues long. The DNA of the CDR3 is TGTGCCAGCAGGGCGACTAGTGCGGCAGATACGCAGTATTTT. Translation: CASRATSAADTQYF. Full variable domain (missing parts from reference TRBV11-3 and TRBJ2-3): EAGVVQSPRYKIIEKKQPVAFWCNPISGHNTLYWYLQNLGQGPELLIRYENEEAVDDSQLPKDRFSAERLKGVDSTLKIQPAELGDSAVYLCASRATSAADTQYFGPGTRLTVL.

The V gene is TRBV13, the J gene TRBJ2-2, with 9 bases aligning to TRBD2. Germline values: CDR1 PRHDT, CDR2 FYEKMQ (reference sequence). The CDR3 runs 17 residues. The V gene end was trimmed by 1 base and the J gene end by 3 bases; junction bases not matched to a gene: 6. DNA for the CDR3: TGTGCCAGCAGCTTAGACAGCGGGAGGACTCACACCGGGGAGCTGTTTTTT. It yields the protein CASSLDSGRTHTGELFF.

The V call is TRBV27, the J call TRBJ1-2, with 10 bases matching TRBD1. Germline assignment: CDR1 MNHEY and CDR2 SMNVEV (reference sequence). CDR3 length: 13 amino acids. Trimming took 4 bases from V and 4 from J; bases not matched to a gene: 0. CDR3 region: CASSWDRGYGYTF. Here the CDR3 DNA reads TGTGCCAGCAGTTGGGACAGGGGCTATGGCTACACCTTC.

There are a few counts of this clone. The CDR3 coding sequence is TGTGCCTGGACCGGGTCCTCGGAAAAACTGTTTTTT. As protein: CAWTGSSEKLFF. The chain employs TRBV30 and TRBJ1-4, with no clear D. The CDR3 is 12 amino acids. CDR1 and CDR2 from the germline V gene are GTSNPN and SVGIG (reference sequence). Between the trimmed V and J ends, which lost 4 bases and 8 bases, there was a span of 11 bases. Full variable domain (remainder filled in from reference TRBV30 and TRBJ1-4): SQTIHQWPATLVQPVGSPLSLECTVEGTSNPNLYWYRQAAGRGLQLLFYSVGIGQISSEVPQNLSASRPQDRQFILSSKKLLLSDSGFYLCAWTGSSEKLFFGSGTQLSVL.

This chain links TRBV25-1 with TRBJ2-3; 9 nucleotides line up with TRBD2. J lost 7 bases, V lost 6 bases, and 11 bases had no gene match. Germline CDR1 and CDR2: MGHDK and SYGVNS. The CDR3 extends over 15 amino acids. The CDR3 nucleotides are TGTGCCAGCAGCGGGACTAGCTACAACGTAAATACGCAGTATTTT. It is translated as CASSGTSYNVNTQYF.

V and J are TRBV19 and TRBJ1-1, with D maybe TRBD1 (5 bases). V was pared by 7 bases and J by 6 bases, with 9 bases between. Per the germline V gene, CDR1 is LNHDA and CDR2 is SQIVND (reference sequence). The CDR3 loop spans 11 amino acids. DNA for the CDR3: TGTGCCAGTAACCCGGGGGCTGAAGCTTTCTTT. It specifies CASNPGAEAFF.

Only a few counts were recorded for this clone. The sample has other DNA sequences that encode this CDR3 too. CDR3 DNA: TGTGCCAGCAGCTTAAACAGGAACACTGAAGCTTTCTTT. It encodes CASSLNRNTEAFF. V gene TRBV7-3 combines with J gene TRBJ1-1; no reliable D call. The germline gives CDR1 SGHTA, CDR2 FQGTGA. The CDR3 covers 13 residues. Trimming cost V 1 base and J 1 base, with 4 bases left between them.

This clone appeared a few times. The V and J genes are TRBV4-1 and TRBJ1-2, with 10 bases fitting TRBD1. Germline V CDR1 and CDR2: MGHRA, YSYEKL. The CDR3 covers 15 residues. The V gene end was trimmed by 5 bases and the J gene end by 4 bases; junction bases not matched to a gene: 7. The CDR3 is CASSSAGTGVYGYTF. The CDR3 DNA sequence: TGCGCCAGCAGCAGCGCCGGGACAGGGGTCTATGGCTACACCTTC.

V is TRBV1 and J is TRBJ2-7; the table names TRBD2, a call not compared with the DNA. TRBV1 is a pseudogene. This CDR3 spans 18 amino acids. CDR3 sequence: CTSSQDLQGGRVRNEQYF. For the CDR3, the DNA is TGCACCAGCAGCCAAGATCTTCAGGGCGGGAGGGTTAGGAACGAGCAGTACTTC.

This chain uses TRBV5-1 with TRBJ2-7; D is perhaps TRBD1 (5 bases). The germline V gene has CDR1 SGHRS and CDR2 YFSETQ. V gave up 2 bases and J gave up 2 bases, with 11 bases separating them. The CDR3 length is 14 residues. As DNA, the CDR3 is TGCGCCAGCAGCTTCGAAACAGGAACCTACGAGCAGTACTTC. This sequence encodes CASSFETGTYEQYF.